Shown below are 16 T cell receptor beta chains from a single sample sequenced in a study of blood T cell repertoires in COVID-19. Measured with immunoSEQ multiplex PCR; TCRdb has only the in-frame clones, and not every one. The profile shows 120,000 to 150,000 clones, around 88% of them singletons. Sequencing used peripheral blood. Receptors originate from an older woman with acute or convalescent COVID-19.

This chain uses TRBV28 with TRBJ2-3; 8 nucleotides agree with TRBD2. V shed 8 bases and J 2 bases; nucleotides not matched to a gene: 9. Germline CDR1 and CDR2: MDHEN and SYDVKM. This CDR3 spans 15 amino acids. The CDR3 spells CASGGLAGFTDTQYF. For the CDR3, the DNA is TGTGCCAGCGGGGGGCTAGCGGGCTTCACAGATACGCAGTATTTT.

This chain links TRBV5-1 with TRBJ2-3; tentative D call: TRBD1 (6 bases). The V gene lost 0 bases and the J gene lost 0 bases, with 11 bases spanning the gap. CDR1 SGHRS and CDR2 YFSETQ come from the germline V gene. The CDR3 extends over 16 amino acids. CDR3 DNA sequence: TGCGCCAGCAGCTTGGAAGGGGGTTCTAGCACAGATACGCAGTATTTT. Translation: CASSLEGGSSTDTQYF. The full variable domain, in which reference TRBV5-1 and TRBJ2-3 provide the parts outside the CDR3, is KAGVTQTPRYLIKTRGQQVTLSCSPISGHRSVSWYQQTPGQGLQFLFEYFSETQRNKGNFPGRFSGRQFSNSRSEMNVSTLELGDSALYLCASSLEGGSSTDTQYFGPGTRLTVL.

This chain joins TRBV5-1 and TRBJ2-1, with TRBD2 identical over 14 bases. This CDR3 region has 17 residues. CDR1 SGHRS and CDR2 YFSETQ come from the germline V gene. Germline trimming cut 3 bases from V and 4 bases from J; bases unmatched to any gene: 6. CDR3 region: CASSWGLAGALYNEQFF. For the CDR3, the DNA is TGCGCCAGCAGCTGGGGACTAGCGGGAGCCTTATACAATGAGCAGTTCTTC. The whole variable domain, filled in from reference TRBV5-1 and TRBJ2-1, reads KAGVTQTPRYLIKTRGQQVTLSCSPISGHRSVSWYQQTPGQGLQFLFEYFSETQRNKGNFPGRFSGRQFSNSRSEMNVSTLELGDSALYLCASSWGLAGALYNEQFFGPGTRLTVL.

The CDR3 coding sequence is TGCGCCAGCAGCTTGGCGGCAGGGGACACCGGGGAGCTGTTTTTT. It translates to CASSLAAGDTGELFF. The V call is TRBV5-1, the J call TRBJ2-2; D possibly corresponds to TRBD1 (6 bases). Trimming removed 0 bases from V and 3 bases from J, with 9 bases in between. The germline CDR1 and CDR2 sequences are SGHRS and YFSETQ. This CDR3 is 15 amino acids long.

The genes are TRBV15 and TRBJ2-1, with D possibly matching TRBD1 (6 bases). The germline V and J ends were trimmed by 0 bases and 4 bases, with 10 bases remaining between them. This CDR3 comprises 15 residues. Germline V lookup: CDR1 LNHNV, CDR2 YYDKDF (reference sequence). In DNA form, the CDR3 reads TGTGCCACCAGCAGAGAGCAGGGGCCGTACAATGAGCAGTTCTTC. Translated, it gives CATSREQGPYNEQFF.

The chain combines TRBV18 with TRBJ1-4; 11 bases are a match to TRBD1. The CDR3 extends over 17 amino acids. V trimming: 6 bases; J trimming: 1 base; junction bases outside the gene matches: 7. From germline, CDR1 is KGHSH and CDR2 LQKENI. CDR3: CASSQGQGARTNEKLFF. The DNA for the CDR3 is TGTGCCAGCTCCCAAGGACAGGGGGCGCGAACTAATGAAAAACTGTTTTTT. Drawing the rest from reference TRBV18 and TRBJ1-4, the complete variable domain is NAGVMQNPRHLVRRRGQEARLRCSPMKGHSHVYWYRQLPEEGLKFMVYLQKENIIDESGMPKERFSAEFPKEGPSILRIQQVVRGDSAAYFCASSQGQGARTNEKLFFGSGTQLSVL.

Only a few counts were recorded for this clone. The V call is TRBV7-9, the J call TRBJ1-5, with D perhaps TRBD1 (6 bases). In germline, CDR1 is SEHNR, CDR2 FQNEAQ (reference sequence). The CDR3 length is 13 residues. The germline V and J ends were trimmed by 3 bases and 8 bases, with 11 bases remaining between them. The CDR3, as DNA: TGTGCCAGCAGCTTGGGACACTGGGAGCCCCAGCATTTT. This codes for CASSLGHWEPQHF. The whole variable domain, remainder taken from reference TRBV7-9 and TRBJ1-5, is DTGVSQNPRHKITKRGQNVTFRCDPISEHNRLYWYRQTLGQGPEFLTYFQNEAQLEKSRLLSDRFSAERPKGSFSTLEIQRTEQGDSAMYLCASSLGHWEPQHFGDGTRLSIL.

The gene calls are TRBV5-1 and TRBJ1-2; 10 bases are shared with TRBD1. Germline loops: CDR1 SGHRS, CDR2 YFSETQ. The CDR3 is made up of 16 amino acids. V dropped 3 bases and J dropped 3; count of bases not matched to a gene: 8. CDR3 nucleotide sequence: TGCGCCAGCAGCTCGGAGGGGACAGGGGAGTACTATGGCTACACCTTC. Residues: CASSSEGTGEYYGYTF. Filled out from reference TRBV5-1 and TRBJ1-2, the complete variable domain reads KAGVTQTPRYLIKTRGQQVTLSCSPISGHRSVSWYQQTPGQGLQFLFEYFSETQRNKGNFPGRFSGRQFSNSRSEMNVSTLELGDSALYLCASSSEGTGEYYGYTFGSGTRLTVV.

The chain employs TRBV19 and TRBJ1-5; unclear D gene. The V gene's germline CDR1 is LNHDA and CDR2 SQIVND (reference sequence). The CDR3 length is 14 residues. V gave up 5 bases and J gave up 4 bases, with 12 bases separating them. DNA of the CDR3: TGTGCCAGTAGTTTCGTAATATCGAATCAGCCCCAGCATTTT. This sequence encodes CASSFVISNQPQHF.

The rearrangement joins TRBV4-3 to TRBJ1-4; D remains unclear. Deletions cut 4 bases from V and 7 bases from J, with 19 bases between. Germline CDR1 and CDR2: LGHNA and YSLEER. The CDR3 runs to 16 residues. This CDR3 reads CASSREPGPGLEKLFF. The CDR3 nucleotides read TGCGCCAGCAGCCGAGAGCCGGGTCCCGGCCTTGAAAAACTGTTTTTT.

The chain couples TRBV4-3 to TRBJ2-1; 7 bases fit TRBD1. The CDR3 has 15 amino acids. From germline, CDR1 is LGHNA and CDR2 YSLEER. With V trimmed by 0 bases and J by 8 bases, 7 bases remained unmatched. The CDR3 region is CASSQDLQGSDEQFF. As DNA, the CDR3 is TGCGCCAGCAGCCAAGATTTACAGGGGTCCGATGAGCAGTTCTTC.

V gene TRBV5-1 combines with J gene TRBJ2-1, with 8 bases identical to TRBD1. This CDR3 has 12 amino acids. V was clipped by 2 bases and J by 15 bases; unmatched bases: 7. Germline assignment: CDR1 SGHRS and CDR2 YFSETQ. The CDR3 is CASSLDRTGWFF. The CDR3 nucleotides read TGCGCCAGCAGCTTAGACCGGACAGGGTGGTTCTTC.

The CDR3, as DNA: TGTGCCAGCAGCTTAAGCGGGGGGCCGTACAATGAGCAGTTCTTC. It specifies CASSLSGGPYNEQFF. The chain uses TRBV11-3 and TRBJ2-1; 9 nucleotides match TRBD2. CDR1 and CDR2 (germline): SGHNT, YENEEA. The CDR3 sequence is 15 residues long. Trimming cost V 2 bases and J 4 bases; bases outside gene matches: 3.

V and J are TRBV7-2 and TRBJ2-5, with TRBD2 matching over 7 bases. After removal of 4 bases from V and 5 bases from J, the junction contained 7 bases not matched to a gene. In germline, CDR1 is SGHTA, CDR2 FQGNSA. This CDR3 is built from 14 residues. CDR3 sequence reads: CASSSPAGVETQYF. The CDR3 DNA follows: TGTGCCAGCAGCTCCCCGGCGGGGGTGGAGACCCAGTACTTC.

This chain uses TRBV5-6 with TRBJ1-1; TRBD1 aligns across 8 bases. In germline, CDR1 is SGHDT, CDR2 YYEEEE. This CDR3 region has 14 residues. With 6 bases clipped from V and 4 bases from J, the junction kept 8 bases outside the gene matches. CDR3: CASTRQGWITEAFF. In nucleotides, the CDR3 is TGTGCCAGCACGAGACAGGGGTGGATCACTGAAGCTTTCTTT.

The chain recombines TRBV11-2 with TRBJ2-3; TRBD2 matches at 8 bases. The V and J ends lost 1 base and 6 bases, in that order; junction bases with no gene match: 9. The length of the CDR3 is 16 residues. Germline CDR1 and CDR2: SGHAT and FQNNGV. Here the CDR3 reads CASSLGAGTRWDTQYF. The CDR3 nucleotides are TGTGCCAGCAGCTTAGGGGCCGGGACTAGGTGGGATACGCAGTATTTT.